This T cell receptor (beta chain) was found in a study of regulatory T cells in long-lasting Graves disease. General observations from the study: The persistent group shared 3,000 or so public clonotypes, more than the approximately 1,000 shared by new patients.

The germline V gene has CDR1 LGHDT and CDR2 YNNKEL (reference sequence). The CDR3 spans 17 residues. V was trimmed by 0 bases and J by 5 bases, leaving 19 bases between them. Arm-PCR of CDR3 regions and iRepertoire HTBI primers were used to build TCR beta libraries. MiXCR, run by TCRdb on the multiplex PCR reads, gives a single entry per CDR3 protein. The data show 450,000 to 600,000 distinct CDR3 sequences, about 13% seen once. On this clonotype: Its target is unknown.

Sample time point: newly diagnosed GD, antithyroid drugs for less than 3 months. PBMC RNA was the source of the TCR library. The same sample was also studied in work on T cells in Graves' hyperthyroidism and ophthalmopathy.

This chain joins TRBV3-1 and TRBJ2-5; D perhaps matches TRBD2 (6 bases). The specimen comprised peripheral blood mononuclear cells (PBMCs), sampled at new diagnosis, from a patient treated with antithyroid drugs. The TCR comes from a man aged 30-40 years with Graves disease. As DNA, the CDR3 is TGTGCCAGCAGCCAAGATCGGGCTAGCGCCGCGAGGGAGACCCAGTACTTC. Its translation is CASSQDRASAARETQYF.